The source of this T cell receptor (beta chain) is a study of tissue T cells after allogeneic stem cell transplantation. Sequencing of TCRbeta CDR3 at survey depth gave sequences and template counts. This table comes from immunoSEQ multiplex PCR, and its TCRdb copy is limited to in-frame clones, with some not included. Among more than 9,000 clones listed, around three quarters were seen once. Findings and caveats of the study: Blood and spleen captured only part of the tissue TCR repertoire. Anatomically similar tissues had similar TCR repertoires within each patient.

This CDR3 has 15 amino acids. The ends were cut back, 1 base at V and 2 bases at J, with 10 bases in the middle. Germline lookup yields CDR1 MDHEN and CDR2 SYDVKM. For this clone: Antigen specificity is unknown.

The J gene is TRBJ2-3, the V gene TRBV28; D is ambiguous. The TCR sequence derives from a woman aged 18-49 years with breast cancer. The source material was tissue from the right colon, sampled at autopsy. The CDR3: CASSLSVGFTDTQYF. The CDR3 region has the DNA TGTGCCAGCAGTTTATCGGTCGGTTTCACAGATACGCAGTATTTT.